Each of the 18 T cell receptor beta chains below was sequenced from the same sample in a study of metastatic and nonmetastatic thyroid tumors. Among the patients, none had received any treatment before thyroid surgery. TCRdb used MiXCR to call clones anew from the PCR reads. This table holds 25,000 to 40,000 clones, more than 15% found once. Sequenced: blood. The receptors here all came from a female donor with papillary thyroid cancer or a benign thyroid nodule (not recorded which). Some clones in this sample may be carry-over from other donors' samples.

This clone was seen many times. This chain uses TRBV24-1 with TRBJ2-3, with a tentative D call TRBD1 (5 bases). V was pared by 0 bases and J by 4 bases, with 10 bases between. Looked up from germline, CDR1 is KGHDR and CDR2 is SFDVKD. There are 15 residues in the CDR3. CDR3 region: CATSDLGQSADTQYF. The CDR3 coding sequence is TGTGCCACCAGTGATTTGGGACAAAGCGCAGATACGCAGTATTTT.

Of note for this clone: A much larger clone sits a single nucleotide away, making a read error possible. The genes are TRBV15 and TRBJ2-5; D not resolved. Trimming stripped 5 bases from V and 5 bases from J, with 15 bases between. The CDR3 totals 14 residues. CDR1 is LNHNV and CDR2 is YYDKDF in the germline V gene (reference sequence). The CDR3 sequence: CATSSRSAWETQYF. The CDR3 bases are TGTGCCACCAGCTCTAGATCAGCCTGGGAGACCCAGTACTTC.

This clone was detected many times. The gene calls are TRBV3-1 and TRBJ2-3; D ambiguous. V was trimmed by 10 bases and J by 5 bases, leaving 13 bases between them. Per germline, CDR1 LGHDT and CDR2 YNNKEL (reference sequence). The CDR3 extends over 12 amino acids. CDR3 in DNA: TGTGCCATGGGTAAGGGTAGAGATACGCAGTATTTT. It translates to CAMGKGRDTQYF.

Ten or more counts support this clone. This could be a read error, since a much larger clone is one nucleotide away. Other DNA sequences in the sample encode the same CDR3. The chain recombines TRBV5-8 with TRBJ2-7; 7 bases map to TRBD2. The CDR3 is 14 residues long. Germline V gene data show CDR1 as SGHTS and CDR2 as YDEGEE. CDR3 in amino acids: CASSPGLVAYEQYF. The CDR3 nucleotides are TGCGCCAGCAGCCCCGGACTAGTGGCCTACGAGCAGTACTTC.

This clone was counted many times. V and J are TRBV4-1 and TRBJ1-4; 7 bases are a match to TRBD1. CDR3 length equals 15 residues. Looked up from germline, CDR1 is MGHRA and CDR2 is YSYEKL. After removal of 0 bases from V and 8 bases from J, the junction contained 6 bases not matched to a gene. The CDR3 spells CASSQDRDSSEKLFF. CDR3 in DNA: TGCGCCAGCAGCCAAGACCGGGACAGTTCCGAAAAACTGTTTTTT.

Many counts were recorded for this clone. J is TRBJ2-3 and V is TRBV5-1, with 12 bases aligning to TRBD1. The germline CDR1 and CDR2 sequences are SGHRS and YFSETQ. This CDR3 has 17 residues. V lost 3 bases and J lost 1; bases outside the gene matches: 6. The CDR3 DNA sequence: TGCGCCAGCAGCTCGGGACAGGGGGCTTCAGGCACAGATACGCAGTATTTT. It specifies CASSSGQGASGTDTQYF.

This clone has a count of ten or more. V gene TRBV9 combines with J gene TRBJ2-2, with D unresolved. Trimming pared 1 base from V and 3 bases from J, leaving 10 bases between. Germline lookup yields CDR1 SGDLS and CDR2 YYNGEE. This CDR3 is built from 15 residues. The CDR3 spells CASSVLSSDTGELFF. The CDR3 region has the DNA TGTGCCAGCAGCGTATTGAGTTCGGACACCGGGGAGCTGTTTTTT.

By share, this clone ranks as medium-sized. This chain links TRBV6-1 with TRBJ1-6; weak D call: TRBD1 (6 bases). CDR1 is MNHNS and CDR2 is SASEGT in the germline V gene. The CDR3 covers 13 residues. V was trimmed by 6 bases and J by 10 bases, leaving 13 bases between them. The CDR3 nucleotides read TGTGCCAGCAGACAGGGTACCAACTCACCCCTCCACTTT. Protein sequence: CASRQGTNSPLHF.

This clone appeared many times. The gene calls are TRBV7-2 and TRBJ2-2; maybe TRBD2 (6 bases). Germline CDR1 SGHTA, CDR2 FQGNSA. Trimming removed 1 base at V and 5 bases at J, with 14 bases between. The CDR3 totals 16 residues. The CDR3 loop reads CASSLGPGGTTGELFF. CDR3 bases: TGTGCCAGCAGCTTAGGGCCCGGGGGTACGACCGGGGAGCTGTTTTTT.

Many counts were recorded for this clone. V and J are TRBV5-1 and TRBJ1-4; D is uncertain. Germline CDR1 SGHRS, CDR2 YFSETQ. This CDR3 spans 13 amino acids. V was cut by 0 bases and J by 12 bases, with 12 bases left in between. The CDR3 nucleotides read TGCGCCAGCAGCTTGGAGACGGCAACGGAACTGTTTTTT. It translates to CASSLETATELFF. Complete variable domain (other parts from reference TRBV5-1 and TRBJ1-4): KAGVTQTPRYLIKTRGQQVTLSCSPISGHRSVSWYQQTPGQGLQFLFEYFSETQRNKGNFPGRFSGRQFSNSRSEMNVSTLELGDSALYLCASSLETATELFFGSGTQLSVL.

The CDR3 bases are TGTGCCAGCAGATTGGCAGTCGTCTACACCTTC. This sequence encodes CASRLAVVYTF. V and J are TRBV2 and TRBJ1-2; unclear D gene. Germline V lookup: CDR1 SNHLY, CDR2 FYNNEI. This CDR3 has 11 amino acids. Between the trimmed V and J ends, which lost 6 bases and 10 bases, there was a span of 12 bases.

This clone was seen repeatedly, ten times or more. The gene calls are TRBV2 and TRBJ2-7; no clear D. V shed 4 bases and J shed 4 bases, with 5 bases lying between them. CDR3 size: 11 residues. The germline gives CDR1 SNHLY, CDR2 FYNNEI. The CDR3 reads CASSGGYEQYF. In DNA, the CDR3 is TGTGCCAGCAGTGGAGGATACGAGCAGTACTTC.

This clone came up many times. The rearrangement links TRBV9 to TRBJ1-2; no clear D. This CDR3 is 14 amino acids long. With 0 bases removed from V and 4 bases from J, the gap between germline ends came to 10 bases. CDR1 is SGDLS, CDR2 YYNGEE, per germline. The CDR3 is CASSVDSRSYGYTF. Written as DNA, the CDR3 is TGTGCCAGCAGCGTAGACTCGCGGTCCTATGGCTACACCTTC. Full variable domain (missing parts from reference TRBV9 and TRBJ1-2): DSGVTQTPKHLITATGQRVTLRCSPRSGDLSVYWYQQSLDQGLQFLIQYYNGEERAKGNILERFSAQQFPDLHSELNLSSLELGDSALYFCASSVDSRSYGYTFGSGTRLTVV.

The chain links TRBV5-1 to TRBJ1-2; D might be TRBD1 (5 bases). V gave up 5 bases and J gave up 7 bases, with 18 bases separating them. The CDR3 is made up of 14 amino acids. The germline V gene encodes CDR1 SGHRS and CDR2 YFSETQ. The CDR3 DNA reads as TGCGCCAGCAGAGAAGACAGTCGAGGGGTTGGCTACACCTTC. Translated, it gives CASREDSRGVGYTF.

This clone showed up many times. This chain links TRBV12-3 or TRBV12-4 with TRBJ2-1; D remains unclear. The CDR3 loop spans 15 amino acids. Trimming took off 5 bases at V and 0 bases at J, with 11 bases between the two ends. CDR3 residues: CASSHLDPSYNEQFF. DNA for the CDR3: TGTGCCAGCAGTCATCTAGATCCCTCCTACAATGAGCAGTTCTTC.

This clone was observed many times. The chain uses TRBV5-5 and TRBJ1-5; no clear D gene. Germline CDR1 and CDR2: SGHKS and YYEKEE (reference sequence). V lost 0 bases and J 4 bases, leaving 5 bases between the germline ends. There are 13 residues in the CDR3. The CDR3, as DNA: TGTGCCAGCAGCTTGGAACCGAATCAGCCCCAGCATTTT. It yields the protein CASSLEPNQPQHF.

V and J are TRBV3-1 and TRBJ2-7; D may correspond to TRBD1 or TRBD2 (6 bases each). The germline V and J ends were trimmed by 4 bases and 6 bases, with 19 bases remaining between them. This CDR3 has 15 amino acids. Germline CDR1 reads LGHDT; CDR2 reads YNNKEL (reference sequence). In nucleotides, the CDR3 is TGTGCCAGCAGCCCCAGCGTGGGGGGCATAGGCGAGCAGTACTTC. Its protein product is CASSPSVGGIGEQYF.

As regards this clone: One junction end disagrees with the germline gene, perhaps due to a read error. The chain carries TRBV6-1 and TRBJ1-1, with TRBD1 as a possible D gene (5 bases). CDR3 size: 14 residues. Germline lookup yields CDR1 MNHNS and CDR2 SASEGT. The CDR3 DNA reads TGTGCCAGCAGTTTGATAGGGGAGGAAACTGAAGGTTTCTTT. Translated, it gives CASSLIGEETEGFF.